The subject of this entry is one T cell receptor (beta chain). Its target is unknown. Samples were assayed with immunoSEQ v3.0 at survey level. This table comes from immunoSEQ multiplex PCR, and its TCRdb copy is limited to in-frame clones, with some not included. Found here are approximately 30,000 clones, over 70% of them singletons; the top ten hold roughly a tenth. This specimen belongs to a study of long-term antiretroviral therapy in people with HIV. Study outcomes and limitations: ART adherence was not documented, and neither viral resistance nor therapy changes had any data. Controls had broader CDR3 length ranges than HIV repertoires did.

The V gene lost 4 bases and the J gene lost 8 bases, with 15 bases spanning the gap. The germline CDR1 and CDR2 sequences are SGHRS and YFSETQ. The CDR3 is 14 amino acids. This sequence originates from a man aged 25-45 years with HIV. The chain uses TRBV5-1 and TRBJ1-4; D is uncertain. Sample: unsorted PBMCs, taken 2.7 to 2.9 years after starting antiretroviral therapy. The CDR3 region is CASSPTRSEEKLFF. The CDR3 DNA is TGCGCCAGCAGCCCCACGAGAAGCGAGGAAAAACTGTTTTTT.